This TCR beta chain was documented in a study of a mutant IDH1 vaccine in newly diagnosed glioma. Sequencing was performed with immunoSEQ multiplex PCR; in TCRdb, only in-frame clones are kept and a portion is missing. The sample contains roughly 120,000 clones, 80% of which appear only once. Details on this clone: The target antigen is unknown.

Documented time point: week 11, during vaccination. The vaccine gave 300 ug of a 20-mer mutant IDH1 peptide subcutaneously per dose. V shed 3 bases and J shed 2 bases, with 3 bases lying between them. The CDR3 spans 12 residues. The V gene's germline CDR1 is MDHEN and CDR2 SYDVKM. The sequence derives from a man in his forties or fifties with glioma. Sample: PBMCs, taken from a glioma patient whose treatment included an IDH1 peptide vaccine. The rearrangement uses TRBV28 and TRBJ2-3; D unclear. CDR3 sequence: CASSFFTDTQYF. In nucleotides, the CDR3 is TGTGCCAGCAGTTTTTTCACAGATACGCAGTATTTT.